A single sample is the source of the 25 T cell receptor beta chains below, sequenced in a study of blood T cell repertoires in COVID-19. Here immunoSEQ multiplex PCR was the method, and the copy in TCRdb shows in-frame clones only, minus some. Here the sample spans some 250,000 clones, roughly 87% being singletons. The source material was peripheral blood. The source of these receptors is a man aged 60 to 69 who had recovered from COVID-19.

This chain uses TRBV30 with TRBJ2-3, with D uncertain. This CDR3 comprises 13 residues. Germline V gene sequence: CDR1 GTSNPN, CDR2 SVGIG (reference sequence). Trimming cost V 0 bases and J 7 bases, with 11 bases left between them. CDR3 in amino acids: CAWSVRTMNTQYF. The CDR3 DNA is TGTGCCTGGAGTGTACGAACTATGAATACGCAGTATTTT.

J is TRBJ1-1 and V is TRBV5-1; D not certain. This CDR3 is built from 11 residues. In germline, CDR1 is SGHRS, CDR2 YFSETQ. Trimming took off 0 bases at V and 8 bases at J, with 5 bases between the two ends. The CDR3 DNA reads as TGCGCCAGCAGCTTGGGGAGAGAAGCTTTCTTT. Translating gives CASSLGREAFF.

The CDR3 DNA reads as TGTGCCAGCAGTTACGGCCGGGAAGGCTACACCTTC. Its translation is CASSYGREGYTF. The chain employs TRBV6-5 and TRBJ1-2; D unresolved. The CDR3 has 12 residues. V shed 2 bases and J shed 8 bases, with 9 bases lying between them. Looked up from germline, CDR1 is MNHEY and CDR2 is SVGAGI.

V is TRBV5-1 and J is TRBJ2-2, with TRBD2 identical over 11 bases. CDR3 length equals 16 residues. The V gene end was trimmed by 2 bases and the J gene end by 4 bases; junction bases not matched to a gene: 4. Germline values: CDR1 SGHRS, CDR2 YFSETQ. The DNA of the CDR3 is TGCGCCAGCAGCTTTAGCGGGGGGGCGACCACCGGGGAGCTGTTTTTT. This gives the protein CASSFSGGATTGELFF.

The genes are TRBV4-1 and TRBJ2-7, with D maybe TRBD1 (5 bases). CDR3 length: 18 amino acids. The V end lost 2 bases, the J end lost 4 bases, and 24 bases lay between the germline ends. CDR1 and CDR2 from the germline V gene are MGHRA and YSYEKL. CDR3 sequence: CASSQSLLVGQGKYEQYF. CDR3 in DNA: TGCGCCAGCAGCCAAAGTTTGCTCGTTGGGCAGGGTAAATACGAGCAGTACTTC.

This clone was counted a single time. This rearrangement joins TRBV7-8 to TRBJ1-5; 9 positions agree with TRBD1. V trimming: 4 bases; J trimming: 1 base; junction bases outside the gene matches: 11. CDR1 and CDR2 from the germline V gene are SGHVS and FQNEAQ. The CDR3 spans 18 residues. In nucleotides, the CDR3 is TGTGCCAGCAGCTCCAAACCAGGGACAGGGACGAGCAATCAGCCCCAGCATTTT. Protein sequence: CASSSKPGTGTSNQPQHF.

The chain couples TRBV4-1 to TRBJ1-2, with D maybe TRBD1 (6 bases). CDR3 length: 14 amino acids. V was clipped by 4 bases and J by 0 bases, with 9 bases between them. CDR1 is MGHRA and CDR2 is YSYEKL in the germline V gene. The CDR3 sequence is CASSRRGTNYGYTF. For the CDR3, the DNA is TGCGCCAGCAGCCGCAGGGGAACTAACTATGGCTACACCTTC.

As to this clone: Other nucleotide sequences from this sample produce the same CDR3. J is TRBJ2-1 and V is TRBV5-1; 7 bases are shared with TRBD1. V trimming: 3 bases; J trimming: 6 bases; junction bases outside the gene matches: 3. The germline V gene has CDR1 SGHRS and CDR2 YFSETQ. The CDR3 is made up of 13 amino acids. The CDR3 reads CASSSRQGNEQFF. The CDR3 bases are TGCGCCAGCAGCTCCAGACAGGGCAATGAGCAGTTCTTC.

The chain couples TRBV5-1 to TRBJ2-7, with a tentative D call TRBD2 (6 bases). The V and J ends lost 0 bases and 6 bases respectively, with 7 bases between them. Per germline, CDR1 SGHRS and CDR2 YFSETQ. CDR3 length: 12 amino acids. This CDR3 reads CASSLVGGEQYF. Here the CDR3 DNA reads TGCGCCAGCAGCTTGGTGGGGGGCGAGCAGTACTTC.

The chain couples TRBV3-1 (or the pseudogene TRBV3-2) to TRBJ2-4, with 14 nucleotides matching TRBD2. Germline CDR1 LGHDT, CDR2 YNNKEL (reference sequence). The CDR3 contains 18 residues. V trimming: 4 bases; J trimming: 8 bases; junction bases outside the gene matches: 13. The CDR3 region is CASSPTRLAGGARDIQYF. Written as DNA, the CDR3 is TGTGCCAGCAGCCCTACTAGACTAGCGGGGGGGGCCCGGGACATTCAGTACTTC.

The chain links TRBV29-1 to TRBJ1-2, with D perhaps matching TRBD1 (6 bases). V shed 6 bases and J shed 0 bases, with 17 bases lying between them. Germline assignment: CDR1 SQVTM and CDR2 ANQGSEA. This CDR3 comprises 15 residues. CDR3 nucleotide sequence: TGCAGCGTGGGAGAAAACAGGGCAACTAACTATGGCTACACCTTC. It translates to CSVGENRATNYGYTF.

The chain combines TRBV6-2 or TRBV6-3 with TRBJ2-5; D possibly corresponds to TRBD1 (5 bases). Trimming stripped 3 bases from V and 2 bases from J, with 7 bases between. This CDR3 has 13 amino acids. Germline V CDR1 and CDR2: MNHEY, SVGEGT. Here the CDR3 DNA reads TGTGCCAGCAGTTATGCAGGGCAAGAGACCCAGTACTTC. Its translation: CASSYAGQETQYF.

V is TRBV27 and J is TRBJ2-2; 9 bases align to TRBD2. This CDR3 has 15 amino acids. After removal of 3 bases from V and 7 bases from J, the junction contained 6 bases not matched to a gene. Germline CDR1 is MNHEY and CDR2 is SMNVEV (reference sequence). The CDR3 DNA sequence: TGTGCCAGCAGTTTGATTAGCGGGAGCTACGGGGAGCTGTTTTTT. Translating it yields CASSLISGSYGELFF.

V usage is TRBV2 and J usage is TRBJ2-2, with D possibly matching TRBD1 (5 bases). CDR3 length equals 14 residues. CDR1 is SNHLY and CDR2 is FYNNEI in the germline V gene. The V gene lost 4 bases and the J gene lost 13 bases, with 19 bases spanning the gap. The CDR3 is CASSVPGPREGLFF. CDR3 nucleotides: TGTGCCAGCAGTGTTCCAGGGCCTAGGGAAGGGCTGTTTTTT.

This clone was found many times. The V gene is TRBV5-5, the J gene TRBJ1-3; 7 nucleotides align to TRBD1. J gave up 0 bases and V 5 bases, and 14 bases lay outside the gene matches. The CDR3 runs to 18 residues. In germline, CDR1 is SGHKS, CDR2 YYEKEE (reference sequence). The CDR3 protein is CASRPQEGALRSGNTIYF. The CDR3 DNA sequence: TGTGCCAGCAGGCCCCAGGAGGGGGCCTTACGCTCTGGAAACACCATATATTTT.

The V gene is TRBV14, the J gene TRBJ2-2, with TRBD1 identical over 7 bases. Germline V gives CDR1 SGHDN, CDR2 FVKESK. This CDR3 has 18 residues. The V segment lost 3 bases and the J segment 1 base; nucleotides outside the gene matches: 11. CDR3 loop: CASSHRYVGQLNTGELFF. CDR3 bases: TGTGCCAGCAGCCACCGGTACGTGGGACAGCTGAACACCGGGGAGCTGTTTTTT.

This chain uses TRBV3-1 (or the pseudogene TRBV3-2) with TRBJ2-1; 10 bases line up with TRBD2. CDR3 length: 14 residues. The germline CDR1 and CDR2 sequences are LGHDT and YNNKEL (reference sequence). V was clipped by 0 bases and J by 9 bases; unmatched bases: 2. Written as DNA, the CDR3 is TGTGCCAGCAGCCAAGATATAGCGGGGGGTGAGCAGTTCTTC. This sequence encodes CASSQDIAGGEQFF.

The J gene is TRBJ2-7, the V gene TRBV5-5, with 8 bases identical to TRBD1. The CDR3 covers 14 residues. Germline values: CDR1 SGHKS, CDR2 YYEKEE (reference sequence). The V and J ends lost 3 bases and 3 bases, in that order; junction bases with no gene match: 5. In DNA form, the CDR3 reads TGTGCCAGCAGCTCGGGACAGGCCCGCTACGAGCAGTACGTC. Encoded protein: CASSSGQARYEQYV.

This chain connects TRBV15 to TRBJ2-7; D is perhaps TRBD1 (6 bases). V was trimmed by 5 bases and J by 3 bases, leaving 20 bases between them. CDR1 and CDR2 (germline): LNHNV, YYDKDF (reference sequence). This CDR3 is 16 amino acids long. CDR3 DNA: TGTGCCACCAGCCGCTCCCCGGACAGTCTACACTACGAGCAGTACGTC. This sequence encodes CATSRSPDSLHYEQYV.

The chain employs TRBV6-5 and TRBJ1-1; the D gene is possibly TRBD1 (5 bases). Germline V lookup: CDR1 MNHEY, CDR2 SVGAGI. The CDR3 runs to 11 residues. Trimming pared 7 bases from V and 8 bases from J, leaving 11 bases between. In DNA form, the CDR3 reads TGTGCCAGCACCCAGGGTAGAGAAGCTTTCTTT. It is translated as CASTQGREAFF.

This sequence joins TRBV5-4 and TRBJ2-6, with no clear D. Germline V lookup: CDR1 SGHNT, CDR2 YYREEE (reference sequence). V dropped 1 base and J dropped 0 bases, with 8 bases sitting between them. This CDR3 is 16 amino acids long. CDR3 sequence (DNA): TGTGCCAGCAGCTTGCGGTCACCCTCTGGGGCCAACGTCCTGACTTTC. This sequence encodes CASSLRSPSGANVLTF.

This clone showed up just once. V is TRBV3-1 (or the pseudogene TRBV3-2) and J is TRBJ2-3; 10 bases map to TRBD1. The CDR3 is 16 amino acids. Germline V gene sequence: CDR1 LGHDT, CDR2 YNNKEL (reference sequence). Trimming cost V 4 bases and J 4 bases; bases outside gene matches: 8. The CDR3 here is CASSPRTGGLADTQYF. The CDR3 nucleotides are TGTGCCAGCAGCCCGCGGACAGGGGGGTTGGCAGATACGCAGTATTTT.

V and J are TRBV11-2 and TRBJ2-1, with 8 nucleotides matching TRBD2. The CDR3 spans 15 residues. The germline V gene encodes CDR1 SGHAT and CDR2 FQNNGV. V lost 3 bases and J lost 2; bases outside the gene matches: 3. CDR3 sequence (DNA): TGTGCCAGCAGCTTCAACGGGGGGGCCTACAATGAGCAGTTCTTC. Translated, it gives CASSFNGGAYNEQFF.

V and J are TRBV5-1 and TRBJ1-2, with 9 bases that match TRBD1. CDR3 size: 14 residues. Germline trimming cut 4 bases from V and 6 bases from J; bases unmatched to any gene: 7. Germline V gene sequence: CDR1 SGHRS, CDR2 YFSETQ. The CDR3 DNA reads TGCGCCAGCAGCACGGGGACAGGGAGGCATGGCTACACCTTC. This translates into CASSTGTGRHGYTF.

This clone has a single count. The J gene is TRBJ2-3, the V gene TRBV7-9, with TRBD2 as a possible D gene (6 bases). CDR3 size: 14 residues. The V end was cut by 3 bases, the J end by 10 bases, with 17 bases between. Germline V gene data show CDR1 as SEHNR and CDR2 as FQNEAQ (reference sequence). Written as DNA, the CDR3 is TGTGCCAGCAGCTTCTTACAGACTAGTTGGGCGCAGTATTTT. Its protein is CASSFLQTSWAQYF.